This passage covers 28 T cell receptor beta chains from one sample sequenced in a study of blood T cell repertoires in COVID-19. Sequencing used immunoSEQ multiplex PCR; TCRdb keeps in-frame clones, though not all of them. The sample comprises nearly 250,000 clones, roughly 83% of which are singletons, and 5.5% to 6.5% rests with the top ten. Sequencing was carried out using peripheral blood. Receptors originate from an elderly woman with COVID-19, enrolled during active disease.

The chain is built from TRBV7-9 and TRBJ1-1; the match to TRBD1 covers 9 bases. In germline, CDR1 is SEHNR, CDR2 FQNEAQ (reference sequence). The trim removed 6 bases at V and 5 bases at J, leaving 7 bases unmatched. This CDR3 contains 14 residues. The CDR3 DNA follows: TGTGCCAGCAGGACAGGGGGTTCTTCGACTGAAGCTTTCTTT. Translated, it gives CASRTGGSSTEAFF.

This clone was recorded once. The V call is TRBV6-5, the J call TRBJ1-6, with D unclear. Trimming stripped 0 bases from V and 7 bases from J, with 10 bases between. CDR3 size: 15 residues. Germline V gene lookup returns CDR1 MNHEY and CDR2 SVGAGI. The CDR3 nucleotides are TGTGCCAGCAGTTACTCTGCAGTCAACAATTCACCCCTCCACTTT. Translating it yields CASSYSAVNNSPLHF.

V usage is TRBV27 and J usage is TRBJ2-7; D is perhaps TRBD2 (5 bases). Between the trimmed V and J ends, which lost 2 bases and 2 bases, there was a span of 10 bases. The CDR3 runs 14 residues. The germline CDR1 and CDR2 sequences are MNHEY and SMNVEV (reference sequence). DNA of the CDR3: TGTGCCAGCAGTTTACGAGAGGGAACCTACGAGCAGTACTTC. Residues: CASSLREGTYEQYF.

The rearrangement links TRBV5-1 to TRBJ2-2; D remains unclear. The germline V gene has CDR1 SGHRS and CDR2 YFSETQ. The CDR3 is 12 residues long. Trimming shortened V by 4 bases and J by 4 bases, and 5 bases separated the two germline ends. CDR3 coding DNA: TGCGCCAGCAGCCCCGGCACCGGGGAGCTGTTTTTT. Its protein product is CASSPGTGELFF.

The chain recombines TRBV5-1 with TRBJ2-3; unclear D gene. V lost 4 bases and J 2 bases, leaving 17 bases between the germline ends. CDR1 is SGHRS, CDR2 YFSETQ, per germline. The CDR3 spans 16 residues. The CDR3 reads CASSPLSSGLTDTQYF. Here the CDR3 DNA reads TGCGCCAGCAGCCCTTTGTCTTCTGGGCTCACAGATACGCAGTATTTT. Full variable domain (missing parts from reference TRBV5-1 and TRBJ2-3): KAGVTQTPRYLIKTRGQQVTLSCSPISGHRSVSWYQQTPGQGLQFLFEYFSETQRNKGNFPGRFSGRQFSNSRSEMNVSTLELGDSALYLCASSPLSSGLTDTQYFGPGTRLTVL.

This clone was found a few times. This sequence joins TRBV10-2 and TRBJ1-6; D is unresolved. Germline V CDR1 and CDR2: WSHSY, SAAADI. This CDR3 is 15 amino acids long. Trimming shortened V by 7 bases and J by 0 bases, and 10 bases separated the two germline ends. CDR3 in DNA: TGCGCCAGCACTATCACCGACTCCTATAATTCACCCCTCCACTTT. It encodes CASTITDSYNSPLHF.

This chain connects TRBV5-4 to TRBJ2-5; TRBD2 matches 11 bases. Germline CDR1 reads SGHNT; CDR2 reads YYREEE (reference sequence). Losses at the gene ends were 7 bases for V and 0 bases for J; bases not matched to a gene: 14. This CDR3 is 18 amino acids long. CDR3 nucleotide sequence: TGTGCCAGCGCTGCTGGGGCTAGCGGGGGGACCTACCAAGAGACCCAGTACTTC. This translates into CASAAGASGGTYQETQYF.

This clone showed up just once. The V call is TRBV11-3, the J call TRBJ1-1; D unclear. CDR1 is SGHNT, CDR2 YENEEA, per germline. V dropped 1 base and J dropped 4 bases, with 13 bases sitting between them. This CDR3 has 15 amino acids. CDR3 amino acids: CASSLGMDSGTEAFF. The CDR3 nucleotides read TGTGCCAGCAGCTTAGGTATGGATTCGGGCACTGAAGCTTTCTTT.

This sequence joins TRBV7-9 and TRBJ2-5, with a possible D match to TRBD2 (7 bases). V lost 5 bases, J lost 2 bases, and 15 bases lay in between. The CDR3 length is 15 residues. Looked up from germline, CDR1 is SEHNR and CDR2 is FQNEAQ (reference sequence). The CDR3 coding sequence is TGTGCCAGCAGCCGGCGGGGGACATCACAAGAGACCCAGTACTTC. Translation: CASSRRGTSQETQYF.

The genes are TRBV19 and TRBJ1-1; D remains unclear. V lost 7 bases and J lost 0, with 9 bases in between. The CDR3 sequence is 13 residues long. From germline, CDR1 is LNHDA and CDR2 SQIVND (reference sequence). CDR3 region: CASKRQMNTEAFF. The CDR3 coding sequence is TGTGCCAGTAAGAGGCAGATGAACACTGAAGCTTTCTTT.

The V and J genes are TRBV5-1 and TRBJ1-6; 8 bases are shared with TRBD1. Losses at the gene ends were 4 bases for V and 1 base for J; bases not matched to a gene: 4. Germline CDR1 SGHRS, CDR2 YFSETQ. The CDR3 length is 16 residues. CDR3 protein: CASSPGQGSYNSPLHF. In DNA, the CDR3 is TGCGCCAGCAGCCCCGGACAGGGATCCTATAATTCACCCCTCCACTTT.

In its sample, this clone was seen a few times. The chain couples TRBV18 to TRBJ2-5; TRBD1 aligns across 9 bases. Germline trimming cut 1 base from V and 5 bases from J; bases unmatched to any gene: 5. Germline CDR1 and CDR2: KGHSH and LQKENI. CDR3 length: 15 amino acids. DNA for the CDR3: TGTGCCAGCTCACCACAACAGGGGGCTGTGGAGACCCAGTACTTC. Its translation is CASSPQQGAVETQYF.

The genes are TRBV2 and TRBJ2-1, with 8 bases fitting TRBD2. Germline V gene lookup returns CDR1 SNHLY and CDR2 FYNNEI. J was trimmed by 6 bases and V by 7 bases; bases with no gene match: 8. The CDR3 has 14 amino acids. CDR3 DNA: TGTGCCAGCAAGAGCCAGCGGGGGACCAATGAGCAGTTCTTC. Translated: CASKSQRGTNEQFF.

This chain connects TRBV6-5 to TRBJ2-2; 7 bases line up with TRBD1. CDR3 length: 13 amino acids. Germline CDR1 reads MNHEY; CDR2 reads SVGAGI. V gave up 6 bases and J gave up 8 bases; unmatched junction bases: 6. The CDR3 DNA reads TGTGCCAGCAGACTCACAGGGGTGGGGGAGCTGTTTTTT. This translates into CASRLTGVGELFF.

V usage is TRBV11-3 and J usage is TRBJ2-1, with TRBD2 matching over 7 bases. This CDR3 region has 15 residues. Germline V CDR1 and CDR2: SGHNT, YENEEA. Trimming removed 6 bases from V and 9 bases from J; junction bases left unmatched: 14. The CDR3 reads CASRSAGDLNGEQFF. CDR3 sequence (DNA): TGTGCCAGCAGGTCCGCGGGGGACCTTAACGGTGAGCAGTTCTTC.

The chain carries TRBV19 and TRBJ2-7; 8 bases are a match to TRBD1. In germline, CDR1 is LNHDA, CDR2 SQIVND (reference sequence). The CDR3 spans 17 residues. With V trimmed by 3 bases and J by 6 bases, 16 bases remained unmatched. CDR3 loop: CASSIRSRTGNMGEQYV. CDR3 nucleotide sequence: TGTGCCAGTAGTATCCGAAGCAGGACAGGGAATATGGGCGAGCAGTACGTC.

The chain recombines TRBV29-1 with TRBJ1-2; 9 nucleotides line up with TRBD1. J lost 4 bases, V lost 1 base, and 7 bases had no gene match. The CDR3 contains 15 residues. CDR1 SQVTM and CDR2 ANQGSEA come from the germline V gene. DNA for the CDR3: TGCAGCGTTGAAGCCTCCGGACAGGGGAGCTATGGCTACACCTTC. Residues: CSVEASGQGSYGYTF.

The chain uses TRBV5-1 and TRBJ1-1, with TRBD1 identical over 12 bases. This CDR3 is built from 17 residues. Per germline, CDR1 SGHRS and CDR2 YFSETQ. V was pared by 4 bases and J by 1 base, with 8 bases of the junction left unmatched. CDR3 sequence reads: CASSQQGQGAGNTEAFF. For the CDR3, the DNA is TGCGCCAGCAGCCAACAGGGACAGGGGGCAGGGAACACTGAAGCTTTCTTT.

This sequence joins TRBV27 and TRBJ1-6; D uncertain. CDR1 and CDR2 from the germline V gene are MNHEY and SMNVEV (reference sequence). The V and J ends lost 4 bases and 6 bases respectively, with 13 bases between them. The CDR3 sequence is 15 residues long. The CDR3 region is CASSSLANGNSPLHF. The CDR3 bases are TGTGCCAGCAGTTCCTTAGCTAATGGTAATTCACCCCTCCACTTT.

The chain employs TRBV2 and TRBJ1-5, with 9 bases identical to TRBD1. V gave up 7 bases and J gave up 5 bases; unmatched junction bases: 6. The CDR3 consists of 14 residues. Germline CDR1 is SNHLY and CDR2 is FYNNEI. CDR3 nucleotide sequence: TGTGCCAGCATGGGGGGACAGGGCGATCAGCCCCAGCATTTT. Translation gives CASMGGQGDQPQHF. Drawing the rest from reference TRBV2 and TRBJ1-5, the complete variable domain is EPEVTQTPSHQVTQMGQEVILRCVPISNHLYFYWYRQILGQKVEFLVSFYNNEISEKSEIFDDQFSVERPDGSNFTLKIRSTKLEDSAMYFCASMGGQGDQPQHFGDGTRLSIL.

The rearrangement uses TRBV6-5 and TRBJ2-1; 11 nucleotides line up with TRBD2. Germline V CDR1 and CDR2: MNHEY, SVGAGI. Trimming took 8 bases from V and 9 from J; bases not matched to a gene: 12. This CDR3 spans 15 amino acids. CDR3 coding DNA: TGTGCCAGCTCTAGCGGGGGGACTCAATCCGGTGAGCAGTTCTTC. Residues: CASSSGGTQSGEQFF.

V usage is TRBV20-1 and J usage is TRBJ1-2; tentatively, D is TRBD1 (5 bases). The CDR3 spans 14 residues. Trimming stripped 3 bases from V and 5 bases from J, with 16 bases between. CDR1 DFQATT and CDR2 SNEGSKA come from the germline V gene (reference sequence). The DNA for the CDR3 is TGCAGTGCTAGTATGGGCTATGGGGCATATGGCTACACCTTC. Translated: CSASMGYGAYGYTF.

The rearrangement uses TRBV4-3 and TRBJ2-4; perhaps TRBD2 as D (5 bases). V lost 1 base and J lost 7, with 20 bases in between. This CDR3 is 17 amino acids long. Germline CDR1 LGHNA, CDR2 YSLEER. CDR3 protein: CASSQGRRGSGENIQYF. CDR3 nucleotide sequence: TGCGCCAGCAGCCAAGGACGTCGCGGGTCTGGGGAGAACATTCAGTACTTC.

In this sample, this clone turned up a few times. This sample also contains other DNA sequences that code for the same CDR3. The chain joins TRBV5-4 to TRBJ1-2; tentative D call: TRBD1 (5 bases). The CDR3 extends over 13 amino acids. The germline gives CDR1 SGHNT, CDR2 YYREEE (reference sequence). The V end lost 1 base, the J end lost 7 bases, and 11 bases lay between the germline ends. This CDR3 reads CASSLQGVGGYTF. The DNA of the CDR3 is TGTGCCAGCAGCTTGCAGGGTGTAGGTGGCTACACCTTC.

The rearrangement uses TRBV30 and TRBJ1-1; the D gene is possibly TRBD1 (6 bases). Trimming shortened V by 4 bases and J by 1 base, and 13 bases separated the two germline ends. Germline V lookup: CDR1 GTSNPN, CDR2 SVGIG (reference sequence). This CDR3 contains 14 residues. The CDR3 DNA sequence: TGTGCCTGGACGAACAGGGTCGAGAACACTGAAGCTTTCTTT. Its protein is CAWTNRVENTEAFF.

The chain carries TRBV28 and TRBJ2-7; D is uncertain. This CDR3 region has 15 residues. Germline values: CDR1 MDHEN, CDR2 SYDVKM. V was shortened by 6 bases and J by 3 bases, with 18 bases between the two germline ends. CDR3 residues: CASSRGSQAIYEQYF. The CDR3 DNA reads TGTGCCAGCAGCCGCGGATCTCAAGCCATCTACGAGCAGTACTTC.

This chain connects TRBV6-1 to TRBJ1-4; D gene ambiguous. Trimming shortened V by 5 bases and J by 0 bases, and 16 bases separated the two germline ends. The germline CDR1 and CDR2 sequences are MNHNS and SASEGT. The CDR3 has 17 amino acids. The CDR3 DNA is TGTGCCAGCAGTAAAGGGAGATTAGGTGCAACTAATGAAAAACTGTTTTTT. It codes for CASSKGRLGATNEKLFF.

With respect to this clone: Additional DNA sequences in this sample encode the identical CDR3. This chain joins TRBV28 and TRBJ1-1, with a possible D match to TRBD1 (5 bases). This CDR3 region has 14 residues. The germline gives CDR1 MDHEN, CDR2 SYDVKM. Trimming took off 6 bases at V and 0 bases at J, with 11 bases between the two ends. The CDR3 DNA reads as TGTGCCAGCAGAAGACAGCACATGAACACTGAAGCTTTCTTT. Translation gives CASRRQHMNTEAFF.